Listed below are T cell receptor beta chains from one sample, sequenced in a study of shared clonotypes between healthy human individuals. The assay was immunoSEQ multiplex PCR, and TCRdb's table has in-frame clones only and misses some. The table includes about 1.1 million clones, approximately 77% detected once. The source material was memory CD4+ T cells from PBMCs. The receptors originated from a man between 18 and 35 years old in good health. Some clones in this sample may be carry-over from other donors' samples. Each CDR3 is given with its conserved first and last residue. Fields, in order: V gene, clone size, J gene, D gene, CDR3 protein, CDR3 DNA. The D gene is left open where the match is weak. Size is stated for part of the rows, as once, few or many counts, or as a class when the clone is expanded.

v_gene: TRBV7-3
abundance: .
j_gene: TRBJ2-6
d_gene: .
CDR3aa: CASSPLGVGANVLTF
CDR3nt: TGTGCCAGCAGCCCCCTAGGGGTCGGGGCCAACGTCCTGACTTTC

v_gene: TRBV29-1
abundance: .
j_gene: TRBJ2-7
d_gene: TRBD1
CDR3aa: CSATPDRGIGYEQYF
CDR3nt: TGCAGCGCCACCCCGGACAGGGGAATTGGCTACGAGCAGTACTTC

v_gene: TRBV28
abundance: .
j_gene: TRBJ2-7
d_gene: TRBD1
CDR3aa: CASRTGIGFQYF
CDR3nt: TGTGCCAGCCGGACAGGGATCGGGTTTCAGTACTTC

v_gene: TRBV5-1
abundance: .
j_gene: TRBJ2-1
d_gene: .
CDR3aa: CASSAVDGYNEQFF
CDR3nt: TGCGCCAGCAGCGCGGTGGACGGTTACAATGAGCAGTTCTTC

v_gene: TRBV5-4
abundance: once
j_gene: TRBJ1-1
d_gene: TRBD1
CDR3aa: CASSLQTGVATEAFF
CDR3nt: TGTGCCAGCAGCCTTCAGACAGGGGTAGCCACTGAAGCTTTCTTT

v_gene: TRBV5-4
abundance: .
j_gene: TRBJ2-2
d_gene: .
CDR3aa: CASSLDRNTGELFF
CDR3nt: TGTGCCAGCAGCTTGGATCGAAACACCGGGGAGCTGTTTTTT

v_gene: TRBV30
abundance: few
j_gene: TRBJ2-7
d_gene: .
CDR3aa: CAWSNGVAEYF
CDR3nt: TGTGCCTGGAGTAATGGGGTAGCCGAGTACTTC

v_gene: TRBV21-1
abundance: .
j_gene: TRBJ2-1
d_gene: .
CDR3aa: CASSTRLVPFSYNEQFF
CDR3nt: TGTGCCAGCAGCACGCGACTAGTCCCCTTTTCCTACAATGAGCAGTTCTTC

v_gene: TRBV4-1
abundance: .
j_gene: TRBJ2-5
d_gene: .
CDR3aa: CASSQATVQETQYF
CDR3nt: TGCGCCAGCAGCCAAGCAACAGTGCAAGAGACCCAGTACTTC

v_gene: TRBV5-1
abundance: .
j_gene: TRBJ2-5
d_gene: TRBD2
CDR3aa: CASSATSGGPETQYF
CDR3nt: TGCGCCAGCAGCGCGACTAGCGGGGGACCCGAGACCCAGTACTTC

v_gene: TRBV29-1
abundance: .
j_gene: TRBJ2-3
d_gene: TRBD2
CDR3aa: CSGTSGTDTQYF
CDR3nt: TGCAGCGGGACTAGCGGGACAGATACGCAGTATTTT

v_gene: TRBV5-1
abundance: .
j_gene: TRBJ2-5
d_gene: .
CDR3aa: CASSLVSKETQYF
CDR3nt: TGCGCCAGCAGCTTGGTTTCGAAAGAGACCCAGTACTTC

v_gene: TRBV6-5
abundance: few
j_gene: TRBJ2-5
d_gene: .
CDR3aa: CASSKGPGTQYF
CDR3nt: TGTGCCAGCAGCAAGGGGCCAGGGACCCAGTACTTC

v_gene: TRBV7-2
abundance: once
j_gene: TRBJ2-3
d_gene: TRBD2
CDR3aa: CASGRTSGRSEGQYF
CDR3nt: TGTGCCAGCGGCAGGACTAGCGGGAGATCTGAGGGGCAGTATTTT

v_gene: TRBV5-1
abundance: few
j_gene: TRBJ2-1
d_gene: TRBD2
CDR3aa: CASSLMTSGYNEQFF
CDR3nt: TGCGCCAGCAGCTTGATGACTAGCGGATACAATGAGCAGTTCTTC

v_gene: TRBV6-5
abundance: .
j_gene: TRBJ2-1
d_gene: .
CDR3aa: CASSYFRYNEQFF
CDR3nt: TGTGCCAGCAGTTACTTCCGGTACAATGAGCAGTTCTTC

v_gene: TRBV4-3
abundance: once
j_gene: TRBJ2-7
d_gene: TRBD1
CDR3aa: CASSQEVQGAWEQYF
CDR3nt: TGCGCCAGCAGCCAAGAGGTGCAGGGGGCCTGGGAGCAGTACTTC

v_gene: TRBV15
abundance: .
j_gene: TRBJ2-3
d_gene: TRBD2
CDR3aa: CATSTPLSGRARDTQYF
CDR3nt: TGTGCCACCAGCACACCTCTTAGCGGGAGGGCCCGAGATACGCAGTATTTT

v_gene: TRBV2
abundance: .
j_gene: TRBJ2-1
d_gene: .
CDR3aa: CASSERETRGTEKFF
CDR3nt: TGTGCCAGCAGTGAACGTGAGACACGAGGCACCGAAAAGTTCTTC

v_gene: TRBV28
abundance: .
j_gene: TRBJ2-7
d_gene: .
CDR3aa: CASSEVLYEQYF
CDR3nt: TGTGCCAGCAGCGAAGTACTCTACGAGCAGTACTTC

v_gene: TRBV30
abundance: .
j_gene: TRBJ2-2
d_gene: .
CDR3aa: CAWSIAGELFF
CDR3nt: TGTGCCTGGAGTATCGCCGGGGAGCTGTTTTTT

v_gene: TRBV5-4
abundance: .
j_gene: TRBJ2-1
d_gene: .
CDR3aa: CASSRVAADEQFF
CDR3nt: TGTGCCAGCAGCCGGGTCGCCGCGGATGAGCAGTTCTTC

v_gene: TRBV25-1
abundance: .
j_gene: TRBJ1-4
d_gene: .
CDR3aa: CASSAPETVTEKLFF
CDR3nt: TGTGCCAGCAGTGCTCCGGAAACAGTCACTGAAAAACTGTTTTTT

v_gene: TRBV6-6
abundance: .
j_gene: TRBJ1-2
d_gene: .
CDR3aa: CASSTRGYGYTF
CDR3nt: TGTGCCAGCAGTACAAGGGGTTACGGCTACACCTTC

v_gene: TRBV28
abundance: .
j_gene: TRBJ2-5
d_gene: TRBD2
CDR3aa: CASTYPSGRAGTQYF
CDR3nt: TGTGCCAGCACATATCCTAGCGGGAGGGCCGGGACCCAGTACTTC

v_gene: TRBV5-1
abundance: .
j_gene: TRBJ1-1
d_gene: .
CDR3aa: CASSLDTTNTEAFF
CDR3nt: TGCGCCAGCAGCTTGGACACGACGAACACTGAAGCTTTCTTT

v_gene: TRBV7-2
abundance: .
j_gene: TRBJ1-1
d_gene: .
CDR3aa: CASSPYTEAFF
CDR3nt: TGTGCCAGCAGCCCCTACACTGAAGCTTTCTTT

v_gene: TRBV2
abundance: once
j_gene: TRBJ1-4
d_gene: .
CDR3aa: CASSEALGGGEKLFF
CDR3nt: TGTGCCAGCAGTGAAGCGCTGGGGGGGGGTGAAAAACTGTTTTTT

v_gene: TRBV4-2
abundance: few
j_gene: TRBJ2-2
d_gene: TRBD2
CDR3aa: CASSQAALAGGGVGELFF
CDR3nt: TGTGCCAGCAGCCAAGCAGCACTAGCGGGAGGCGGGGTCGGGGAGCTGTTTTTT

v_gene: TRBV28
abundance: .
j_gene: TRBJ1-5
d_gene: .
CDR3aa: CASSGAGGSRGPQHF
CDR3nt: TGTGCCAGCAGTGGGGCGGGGGGCTCCCGGGGGCCCCAGCATTTT

v_gene: TRBV19
abundance: .
j_gene: TRBJ2-1
d_gene: .
CDR3aa: CAAGVSYNEQFF
CDR3nt: TGTGCCGCCGGGGTCTCCTACAATGAGCAGTTCTTC

v_gene: TRBV19
abundance: .
j_gene: TRBJ1-3
d_gene: .
CDR3aa: CASDAGWAGNTIYF
CDR3nt: TGTGCCAGTGATGCAGGGTGGGCTGGAAACACCATATATTTT

v_gene: TRBV5-1
abundance: .
j_gene: TRBJ2-3
d_gene: .
CDR3aa: CASSLPTADTQYF
CDR3nt: TGCGCCAGCAGCTTACCCACGGCAGATACGCAGTATTTT

v_gene: TRBV5-1
abundance: .
j_gene: TRBJ1-4
d_gene: .
CDR3aa: CASSLGRDEKLFF
CDR3nt: TGCGCCAGCAGCTTGGGAAGGGATGAAAAACTGTTTTTT

v_gene: TRBV2
abundance: .
j_gene: TRBJ2-3
d_gene: .
CDR3aa: CASSVGGYTDTQYF
CDR3nt: TGTGCCAGCAGTGTCGGGGGCTACACAGATACGCAGTATTTT

v_gene: TRBV7-2
abundance: .
j_gene: TRBJ2-5
d_gene: TRBD2
CDR3aa: CASSLGGRRQETQYF
CDR3nt: TGTGCCAGCAGCTTAGGCGGGAGGCGACAAGAGACCCAGTACTTC

v_gene: TRBV7-3
abundance: .
j_gene: TRBJ2-3
d_gene: .
CDR3aa: CASSLFGGRTDTQYF
CDR3nt: TGTGCCAGCAGCTTATTCGGGGGGCGCACAGATACGCAGTATTTT

v_gene: TRBV20-1
abundance: .
j_gene: TRBJ2-7
d_gene: TRBD1
CDR3aa: CSARDREQYF
CDR3nt: TGCAGTGCACGGGACAGGGAGCAGTACTTC

v_gene: TRBV6-6
abundance: .
j_gene: TRBJ1-4
d_gene: .
CDR3aa: CASRDNNEKLFF
CDR3nt: TGTGCCAGCCGGGATAATAATGAAAAACTGTTTTTT

v_gene: TRBV6-5
abundance: .
j_gene: TRBJ2-3
d_gene: .
CDR3aa: CASSRYGGTQYF
CDR3nt: TGTGCCAGCAGCCGGTACGGGGGTACGCAGTATTTT

v_gene: TRBV7-2
abundance: .
j_gene: TRBJ1-5
d_gene: TRBD1
CDR3aa: CASSPAQDRVSEPQHF
CDR3nt: TGTGCCAGCAGCCCCGCTCAGGACAGGGTTAGTGAGCCCCAGCATTTT

v_gene: TRBV7-2
abundance: .
j_gene: TRBJ2-7
d_gene: TRBD2
CDR3aa: CASSLALASGAYEQYF
CDR3nt: TGTGCCAGCAGCTTAGCGCTGGCTAGCGGTGCCTACGAGCAGTACTTC

v_gene: TRBV7-9
abundance: .
j_gene: TRBJ1-4
d_gene: .
CDR3aa: CASRFGRATNEKLFF
CDR3nt: TGTGCCAGCCGTTTCGGACGGGCAACTAATGAAAAACTGTTTTTT

v_gene: TRBV28
abundance: .
j_gene: TRBJ2-7
d_gene: TRBD2
CDR3aa: CASGLAGGREQYF
CDR3nt: TGTGCCAGCGGGCTAGCGGGAGGTCGGGAGCAGTACTTC

v_gene: TRBV9
abundance: .
j_gene: TRBJ2-3
d_gene: .
CDR3aa: CASSVQGTDTQYF
CDR3nt: TGTGCCAGCAGCGTACAGGGCACAGATACGCAGTATTTT

v_gene: TRBV7-9
abundance: .
j_gene: TRBJ2-3
d_gene: TRBD1
CDR3aa: CASSPYRGQSTDTQYF
CDR3nt: TGTGCCAGCAGCCCCTACAGGGGGCAGTCCACAGATACGCAGTATTTT

v_gene: TRBV28
abundance: .
j_gene: TRBJ2-7
d_gene: TRBD1
CDR3aa: CASSGQGMGGSYEQYF
CDR3nt: TGTGCCAGCAGTGGACAGGGGATGGGTGGCTCCTACGAGCAGTACTTC

v_gene: TRBV27
abundance: .
j_gene: TRBJ1-2
d_gene: TRBD1
CDR3aa: CASSLFQGADGYTF
CDR3nt: TGTGCCAGCAGTTTATTCCAGGGGGCGGATGGCTACACCTTC

v_gene: TRBV9
abundance: .
j_gene: TRBJ2-7
d_gene: .
CDR3aa: CASSVATGSPYEQYF
CDR3nt: TGTGCCAGCAGCGTAGCTACGGGTTCCCCCTACGAGCAGTACTTC

v_gene: TRBV15
abundance: .
j_gene: TRBJ1-5
d_gene: .
CDR3aa: CATSRDFASNSNQPQHF
CDR3nt: TGTGCCACCAGCAGAGATTTTGCCAGTAATAGCAATCAGCCCCAGCATTTT

v_gene: TRBV28
abundance: .
j_gene: TRBJ1-2
d_gene: .
CDR3aa: CASSFVSSYGYTF
CDR3nt: TGTGCCAGCAGTTTCGTCAGTAGCTATGGCTACACCTTC

v_gene: TRBV27
abundance: .
j_gene: TRBJ1-4
d_gene: TRBD1
CDR3aa: CASRDQGAGEKLFF
CDR3nt: TGTGCCAGCAGAGACCAGGGGGCCGGTGAAAAACTGTTTTTT

v_gene: TRBV4-2
abundance: .
j_gene: TRBJ2-7
d_gene: TRBD2
CDR3aa: CASSQTSGAYEQYF
CDR3nt: TGTGCCAGCAGCCAAACTAGCGGGGCTTACGAGCAGTACTTC

v_gene: TRBV29-1
abundance: .
j_gene: TRBJ1-1
d_gene: TRBD1
CDR3aa: CSALDRETEAFF
CDR3nt: TGCAGCGCGCTGGACAGGGAAACTGAAGCTTTCTTT

v_gene: TRBV10-3
abundance: .
j_gene: TRBJ2-7
d_gene: .
CDR3aa: CAISESDLAREQYF
CDR3nt: TGTGCCATCAGTGAGTCGGATCTGGCAAGGGAGCAGTACTTC